What follows are 17 T cell receptor beta chains derived from one specimen sequenced in a study of tumor-infiltrating lymphocytes in primary liver carcinoma. The investigators made TCR beta cDNA from approximately 500 ng total RNA, using a constant-region primer. It was through three nested multiplex PCR rounds of slightly modified ARM-PCR that TCR beta libraries arose. In the first two PCR rounds, TRBV1-TRBV30 forward primers were paired with a C-beta reverse primer, and each round lasted about 9 cycles. From the multiplex PCR reads, TCRdb called clonotypes with MiXCR, one entry per CDR3 protein. This table has about 100,000 distinct CDR3 sequences, around 63% appearing once. The source material, 20-30 mg of unsorted bulk tissue, was used to co-extract RNA and DNA. The sequencing sample was made of liver tumor tissue from sampling region 5. Subset noted: tumor region T5, tumor centre. The source of these receptors is a woman aged 55-75 years with primary liver carcinoma and hepatitis B virus infection.

This clonotype has a count of ten or more. The CDR3 protein is CASSLTGTEAFF. The CDR3 bases are TGCGCCAGCAGCTTGACGGGCACTGAAGCTTTCTTT. This sequence joins TRBV5-1 and TRBJ1-1; the D is unclear. This CDR3 region has 12 residues. Germline V gives CDR1 SGHRS, CDR2 YFSETQ. V was shortened by 1 base and J by 4 bases, with 5 bases between the two germline ends.

In DNA, the CDR3 is TGTGCCAGCAGTTTGAGGGGGGGCCGCCATGAGCAGTTCTTC. As protein: CASSLRGGRHEQFF. The rearrangement uses TRBV28 and TRBJ2-1; TRBD2 is a possible D gene (7 bases). V dropped 3 bases and J dropped 8 bases, with 14 bases sitting between them. Germline V gene sequence: CDR1 MDHEN, CDR2 SYDVKM. The CDR3 runs to 14 residues.

This clonotype was seen a few times. Relative to the germline gene, one junction end is altered; a read error may explain this. The gene calls are TRBV29-1 and TRBJ2-7; D perhaps matches TRBD2 (5 bases). The CDR3 consists of 12 residues. Per germline, CDR1 SQVTM and CDR2 ANQGSEA. The CDR3, as DNA: TGCAGCGTTTCTAACCGGGATAGCGAGCAGCACTTC. Protein: CSVSNRDSEQHF.

This clonotype was seen only once. No conserved phenylalanine or tryptophan is present at the end of the CDR3, so a read error is the likely explanation. V and J are TRBV5-1 and TRBJ2-7; D may correspond to TRBD1 or TRBD2 (5 bases each). V dropped 2 bases and J dropped 4 bases, with 7 bases sitting between them. Germline V gene lookup returns CDR1 SGHRS and CDR2 YFSETQ. The CDR3 is 12 amino acids. CDR3 sequence reads: CASSFEGYEQYS. The CDR3 DNA follows: TGCGCCAGCAGCTTTGAGGGGTACGAGCAGTACTCC.

About this clonotype itself: The junction does not match germline at one end; this may be a read error. The V gene is TRBV18, the J gene TRBJ1-5; D is perhaps TRBD1 (6 bases). Germline V gene sequence: CDR1 KGHSH, CDR2 LQKENI. The CDR3 consists of 16 residues. CDR3 nucleotide sequence: TGTACCAGCTCACGCGACAGGTTGGCAGGCAATCAGCCCCAGCATTTT. Residues: CTSSRDRLAGNQPQHF.

This chain connects TRBV11-2 to TRBJ2-5; D is undetermined. The V end was cut by 3 bases, the J end by 2 bases, with 10 bases between. This CDR3 region has 14 residues. The germline gives CDR1 SGHAT, CDR2 FQNNGV. Here the CDR3 DNA reads TGTGCCAGCAGCTTTAGGTCGTTACAAGAGACCCAGTACTTC. Translation gives CASSFRSLQETQYF. The entire variable domain, with the rest obtained from reference TRBV11-2 and TRBJ2-5, is as follows: EAGVAQSPRYKIIEKRQSVAFWCNPISGHATLYWYQQILGQGPKLLIQFQNNGVVDDSQLPKDRFSAERLKGVDSTLKIQPAKLEDSAVYLCASSFRSLQETQYFGPGTRLLVL.

Worth noting for this clonotype: Because the CDR3 is missing its conserved closing phenylalanine or tryptophan, this is likely a read error. J is TRBJ2-6 and V is TRBV5-1; D possibly corresponds to TRBD1 (6 bases). Germline V lookup: CDR1 SGHRS, CDR2 YFSETQ. The CDR3 spans 15 residues. V was cut by 1 base and J by 7 bases, with 12 bases left in between. The DNA of the CDR3 is TGCGCCAGCAGCTTGACCTCAGGGGTAGCCAACGTCCTGACTTTA. Amino acids: CASSLTSGVANVLTL.

A note on this clonotype: It is likely a read error, because the conserved phenylalanine at the end of the CDR3 is missing. This chain links TRBV28 with TRBJ2-5; D uncertain. Trimming pared 8 bases from V and 6 bases from J, leaving 10 bases between. Per germline, CDR1 MDHEN and CDR2 SYDVKM. The CDR3 totals 11 residues. The CDR3 protein is CASGLQKTQYL. CDR3 bases: TGTGCCAGCGGCCTACAAAAGACCCAGTACTTA.

On this clonotype: The junction and the germline gene differ at one end; a read error may be behind it. V usage is TRBV11-2 and J usage is TRBJ2-3; 11 nucleotides agree with TRBD2. The CDR3 sequence is 15 residues long. Per germline, CDR1 SGHAT and CDR2 FQNNGV. The CDR3 region is CASILGLAGPDTQYF. CDR3 bases: TGCGCCAGCATCCTTGGACTAGCGGGCCCAGATACGCAGTATTTT.

This chain uses TRBV24-1 with TRBJ2-1, with D maybe TRBD2 (6 bases). V was clipped by 7 bases and J by 12 bases, with 18 bases between them. CDR3 size: 13 residues. Per the germline V gene, CDR1 is KGHDR and CDR2 is SFDVKD. CDR3 in DNA: TGTGCCACCAGGTATCGGGACTCCACCGGGCAGTTCTTC. It codes for CATRYRDSTGQFF.

This clonotype appeared once. No conserved phenylalanine or tryptophan is present at the end of the CDR3, so a read error is the likely explanation. The CDR3 here is CASSPYDQGADYGYTL. For the CDR3, the DNA is TGTGCCAGCAGTCCATACGACCAGGGGGCCGACTATGGGTACACCCTC. This sequence joins TRBV14 and TRBJ1-2; TRBD1 aligns across 8 bases. Germline CDR1 reads SGHDN; CDR2 reads FVKESK. The CDR3 loop spans 16 amino acids.

This chain uses TRBV18 with TRBJ2-7; D is uncertain. CDR3 length: 12 residues. Deletions cut 4 bases from V and 6 bases from J, with 10 bases between. Germline loops: CDR1 KGHSH, CDR2 LQKENI. The CDR3 DNA reads TGTGCCAGCTCACAGGGCCCCATCGAGCAGTACTTC. This translates into CASSQGPIEQYF. Variable domain in full (rest from reference TRBV18 and TRBJ2-7): NAGVMQNPRHLVRRRGQEARLRCSPMKGHSHVYWYRQLPEEGLKFMVYLQKENIIDESGMPKERFSAEFPKEGPSILRIQQVVRGDSAAYFCASSQGPIEQYFGPGTRLTVT.

This clonotype was detected ten times or more. This sequence joins TRBV12-3 or TRBV12-4 and TRBJ1-1, with D perhaps TRBD1 (5 bases). The CDR3 has 15 amino acids. Trimming removed 5 bases at V and 1 base at J, with 14 bases between. The CDR3 loop reads CASSPQAGGNTEAFF. The CDR3 bases are TGTGCCAGCAGTCCGCAGGCGGGGGGGAACACTGAAGCTTTCTTT.

A note on this clonotype: One end of the junction is discordant with germline, which a read error may explain. The rearrangement uses TRBV4-1 and TRBJ1-4; D is possibly TRBD1 (6 bases). CDR3 length: 18 amino acids. Germline CDR1 MGHRA, CDR2 YSYEKL. The CDR3: CASSQEGGRGDRQEKLFF. The DNA for the CDR3 is TGCGCGAGCAGCCAAGAAGGGGGGAGGGGGGATCGGCAAGAAAAACTGTTTTTT.

Points on this clonotype: One junction end disagrees with the germline gene, perhaps due to a read error. The V gene is TRBV14, the J gene TRBJ2-5; the D is unclear. Germline V lookup: CDR1 SGHDN, CDR2 FVKESK. The CDR3 contains 12 residues. The CDR3 region has the DNA TGTGCCAGTAGCCCAGGCTTGGGGACCCAGTACTTC. Translation: CASSPGLGTQYF.

This clonotype showed up just a few times. A much larger clone is a single base away; this may be a read error. The genes are TRBV29-1 and TRBJ2-1, with D uncertain. CDR1 is SQVTM, CDR2 ANQGSEA, per germline. V was clipped by 8 bases and J by 6 bases, with 8 bases between them. This CDR3 contains 10 residues. The DNA for the CDR3 is TGCAGCTCCTACTTCAATGAGCAGTTCTTC. It translates to CSSYFNEQFF.

Concerning this clonotype: One end of the junction fails to match germline, which may point to a read error. This chain connects TRBV11-2 to TRBJ2-3; D ambiguous. CDR1 SGHAT and CDR2 FQNNGV come from the germline V gene. The CDR3 length is 12 residues. CDR3 DNA: TGTGCCAGCACCATAGACACAGATACGCATTATTTT. This codes for CASTIDTDTHYF.